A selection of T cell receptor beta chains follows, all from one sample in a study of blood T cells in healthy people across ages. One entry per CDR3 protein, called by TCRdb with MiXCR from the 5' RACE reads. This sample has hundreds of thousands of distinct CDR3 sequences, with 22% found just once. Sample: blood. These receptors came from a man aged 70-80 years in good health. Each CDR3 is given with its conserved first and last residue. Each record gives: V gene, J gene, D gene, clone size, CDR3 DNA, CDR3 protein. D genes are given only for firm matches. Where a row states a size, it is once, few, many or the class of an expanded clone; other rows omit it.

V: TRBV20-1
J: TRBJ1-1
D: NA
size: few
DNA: TGCAGTGCGGGAAGTGTAGTTTGGACTGAAGCTTTCTTT
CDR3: CSAGSVVWTEAFF

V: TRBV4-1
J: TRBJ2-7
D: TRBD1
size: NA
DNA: TGCGCCAGCAGCCAAGGCACAGGGGTTAGCTCCTACGAGCAGTACTTC
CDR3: CASSQGTGVSSYEQYF

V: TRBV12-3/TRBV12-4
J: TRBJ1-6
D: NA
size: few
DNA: TGTGCCAGCAGTAAGACGGGAGGACGGATGAATTCACCCCTCCACTTT
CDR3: CASSKTGGRMNSPLHF

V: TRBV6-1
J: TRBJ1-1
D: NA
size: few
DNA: TGTGCCAGCAGTGTCAATAGGGACACTGAAGCTTTCTTT
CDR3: CASSVNRDTEAFF

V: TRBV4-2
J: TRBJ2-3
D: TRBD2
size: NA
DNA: TGTGCCAGCAGTCACGGTCGGGGGGGAACAGATACGCAGTATTTT
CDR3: CASSHGRGGTDTQYF

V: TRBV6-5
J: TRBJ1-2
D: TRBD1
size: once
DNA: TGTGCCAGCAGCAGGACAGGGATAGGCTACACCTTC
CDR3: CASSRTGIGYTF

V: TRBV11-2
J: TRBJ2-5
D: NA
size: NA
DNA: TGTGCCAGCAGCTCCAACAGGGCTCAAGAGACCCAGCACTTC
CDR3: CASSSNRAQETQHF

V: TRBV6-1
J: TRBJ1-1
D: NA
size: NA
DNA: TGTGCCAGCAGTCCACCGGCCCCTCGGGCTGAAGCTTTCTTT
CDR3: CASSPPAPRAEAFF

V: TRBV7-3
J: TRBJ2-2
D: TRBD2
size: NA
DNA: TGTGCCAGCAGATACGGGGGGGCCGGGGAGCTGTTTTTT
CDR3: CASRYGGAGELFF

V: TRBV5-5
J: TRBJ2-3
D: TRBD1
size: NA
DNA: TGTGCCAGCAGCTTGGTTGGGACAGGGGCCGGAACAGATACGCAGTATTTT
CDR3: CASSLVGTGAGTDTQYF

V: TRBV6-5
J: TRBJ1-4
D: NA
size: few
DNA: TGTGCCAGCAGTTATGTCCCAGCAACTAATGAAAAACTGTTTTTT
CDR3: CASSYVPATNEKLFF

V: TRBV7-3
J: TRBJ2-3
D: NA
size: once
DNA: TGTGCCAGCAGCTTTGACGGGCTCAGCACAGATACGCAGTATTTT
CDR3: CASSFDGLSTDTQYF

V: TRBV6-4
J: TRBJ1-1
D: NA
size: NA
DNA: TGTGCCAGCAGCGGGGCACGCGGCGAAGCTTTCTTT
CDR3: CASSGARGEAFF

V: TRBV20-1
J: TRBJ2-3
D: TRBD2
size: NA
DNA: TGCAGTGCTATAATTAGCGGGAGATTTACGCAGTATTTT
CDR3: CSAIISGRFTQYF

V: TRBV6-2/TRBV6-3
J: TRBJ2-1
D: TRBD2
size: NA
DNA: TGTGCCAGCAGTTACTATTCTAGCGGGGTAATTTACTCCTACAATGAGCAGTTCTTC
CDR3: CASSYYSSGVIYSYNEQFF

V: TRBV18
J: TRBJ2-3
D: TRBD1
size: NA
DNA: TGTGCCAGCTCAAATGGACAGGGGATCACAGATACGCAGTATTTT
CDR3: CASSNGQGITDTQYF

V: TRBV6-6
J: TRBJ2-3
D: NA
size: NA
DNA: TGTGCCAGCAGTCCCCGGGCCCTTAGCCCAGATACGCAGTATTTT
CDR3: CASSPRALSPDTQYF

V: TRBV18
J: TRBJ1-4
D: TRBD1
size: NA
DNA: TGTGCCAGCTCACCGGTGGGACAGGAGAATGAAAAACTGTTTTTT
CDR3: CASSPVGQENEKLFF

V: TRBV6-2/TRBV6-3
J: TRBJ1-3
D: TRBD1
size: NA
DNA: TGTGCCAGCAGTCCGACAGGGACTGGAAACACCATATATTTT
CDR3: CASSPTGTGNTIYF

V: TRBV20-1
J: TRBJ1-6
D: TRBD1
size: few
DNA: TGCAGTGCTAGACTCCGGACAGGGTCTAATTCACCCCTCCACTTT
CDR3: CSARLRTGSNSPLHF

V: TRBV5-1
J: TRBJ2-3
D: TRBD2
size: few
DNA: TGCGCCAGCAGCTTGTCCGGGGGGGCTTATACGCAGTATTTT
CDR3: CASSLSGGAYTQYF

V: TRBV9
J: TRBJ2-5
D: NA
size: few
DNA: TGTGCCAGCAGCGTAGCAGGGTTTCAAGAGACCCAGTACTTC
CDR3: CASSVAGFQETQYF

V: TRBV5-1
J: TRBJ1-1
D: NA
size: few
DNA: TGCGCCAGCAGCCCCGCGGACCGGTTGAACACTGAAGCTTTCTTT
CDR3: CASSPADRLNTEAFF

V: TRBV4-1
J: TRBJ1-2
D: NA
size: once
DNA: TGCGCCAGCAGCCCATATCCGGCGGGGGATACCTATGGCTACACCTTC
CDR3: CASSPYPAGDTYGYTF

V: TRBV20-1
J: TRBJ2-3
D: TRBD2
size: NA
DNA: TGCAGTGCATTTTGGAGCGGGGGGAACACAGATACGCAGTATTTT
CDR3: CSAFWSGGNTDTQYF

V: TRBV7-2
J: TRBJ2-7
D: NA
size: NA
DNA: TGTGCCAGCAGCTTCGGGTACTACGAGCAGTACTTC
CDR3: CASSFGYYEQYF

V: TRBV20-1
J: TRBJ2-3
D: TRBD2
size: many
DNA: TGCAGTGCTATCTTCCCCGGGACTAGCGGATTCACAGATACGCAGTATTTT
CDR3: CSAIFPGTSGFTDTQYF

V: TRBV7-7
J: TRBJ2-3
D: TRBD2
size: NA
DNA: TGTGCCAGCAGCCCTGATAGTGTACTAGCGGGGGGTGACACAGATACGCAGTATTTT
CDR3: CASSPDSVLAGGDTDTQYF

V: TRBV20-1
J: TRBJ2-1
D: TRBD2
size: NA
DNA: TGCAGTGCTAGAGTCGGGACTAGCGGGGGCAATGAGCAGTTCTTC
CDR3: CSARVGTSGGNEQFF

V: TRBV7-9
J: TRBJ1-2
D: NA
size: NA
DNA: TGTGCCAGCAGCTTAGTTCAGGAAGTTGTCGGTGGCTACACCTTC
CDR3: CASSLVQEVVGGYTF

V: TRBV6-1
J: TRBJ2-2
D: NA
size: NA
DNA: TGTGCCAGCAGTCCACATACTTCAGGGACCGGGGAGCTGTTTTTT
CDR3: CASSPHTSGTGELFF

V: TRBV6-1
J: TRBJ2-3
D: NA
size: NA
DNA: TGTGCCAGCAGTACGCAGGGGACTCGGGATACGCAGTATTTT
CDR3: CASSTQGTRDTQYF

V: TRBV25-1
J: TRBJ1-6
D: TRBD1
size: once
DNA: TGTGCCAGCAGCGCCCGATGGGACAGCAGTTCACCCCTCCACTTT
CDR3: CASSARWDSSSPLHF

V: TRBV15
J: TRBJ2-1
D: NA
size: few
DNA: TGTGCCACCAACGCGGGATATAGCTCCTACAATGAGCAGTTCTTC
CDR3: CATNAGYSSYNEQFF

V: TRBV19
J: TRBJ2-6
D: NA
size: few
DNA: TGTGCCAGTAGTACAACTTCGGGCAACGTCCTGACTTTC
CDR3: CASSTTSGNVLTF

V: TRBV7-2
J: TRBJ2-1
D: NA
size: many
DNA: TGTGCCAGCAGCTTAGTGGGCGGGAATGAGCAGTTCTTC
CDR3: CASSLVGGNEQFF

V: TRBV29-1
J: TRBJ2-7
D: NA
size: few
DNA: TGCAGCGTTGGAGGGGGGGCGAACGAGCAGTACTTC
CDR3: CSVGGGANEQYF

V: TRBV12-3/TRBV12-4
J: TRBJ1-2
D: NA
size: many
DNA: TGTGCCAGCAGTTTAGGCAGAGATAACTATGGCTACACCTTC
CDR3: CASSLGRDNYGYTF

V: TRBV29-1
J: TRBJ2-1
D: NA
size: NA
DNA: TGCAGCGTTGAAAGGGGAAATGAGCAGTTCTTC
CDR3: CSVERGNEQFF

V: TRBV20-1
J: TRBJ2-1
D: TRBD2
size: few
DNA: TGCAGTGCTACTTGGAGCGGGAGAAAGGCTTACAATGAGCAGTTCTTC
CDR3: CSATWSGRKAYNEQFF

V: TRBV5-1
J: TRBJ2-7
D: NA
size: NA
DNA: TGCGCCAGCAGCCCCGGGGTAGCATTATACGAGCAGTACTTC
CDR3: CASSPGVALYEQYF

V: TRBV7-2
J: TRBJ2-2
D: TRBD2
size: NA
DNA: TGTGCCAGCAGCTTAATAGCGGGGGGGCTCAGCGGGGAGCTGTTTTTT
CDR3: CASSLIAGGLSGELFF

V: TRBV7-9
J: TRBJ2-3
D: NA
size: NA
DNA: TGTGCCAGCAGCCAAAGGGGCCGGGGACCCATCACAGATACGCAGTATTTT
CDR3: CASSQRGRGPITDTQYF

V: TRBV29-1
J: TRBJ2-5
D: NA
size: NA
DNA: TGCAGCGTTTCCGAAGTGCAGACCCAGTACTTC
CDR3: CSVSEVQTQYF

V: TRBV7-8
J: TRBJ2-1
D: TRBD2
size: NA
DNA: TGTGCCAGCAGCCTAGCCCGGGACTACCTGAATGAGCAGTTCTTC
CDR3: CASSLARDYLNEQFF

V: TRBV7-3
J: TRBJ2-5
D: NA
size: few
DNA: TGTGCCAGCAGCTCCGGACATGATGAGACCCAGTACTTC
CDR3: CASSSGHDETQYF

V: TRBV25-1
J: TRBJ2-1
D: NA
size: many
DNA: TGTGCCAGCAGTGAACCAGGGCCGAGTTACAATGAGCAGTTCTTC
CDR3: CASSEPGPSYNEQFF

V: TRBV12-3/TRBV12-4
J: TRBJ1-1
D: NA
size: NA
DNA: TGTGCCAGCGTGAGAAACGGTGGCACTGAAGCTTTCTTT
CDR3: CASVRNGGTEAFF

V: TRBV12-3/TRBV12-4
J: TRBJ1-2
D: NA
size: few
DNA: TGTGCCAGCAGCCGAGCGGGGGAAACAAACTATGGCTACACCTTC
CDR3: CASSRAGETNYGYTF

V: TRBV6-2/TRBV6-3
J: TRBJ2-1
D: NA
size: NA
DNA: TGTGCCAGCACCGCGAACAGGGCAGTGGGTATCAATGAGCAGTTCTTC
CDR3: CASTANRAVGINEQFF

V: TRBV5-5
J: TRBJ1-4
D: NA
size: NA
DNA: TGTGCCAGCTACGAGGGAGGCCCAACTAATGAAAAACTGTTTTTT
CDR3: CASYEGGPTNEKLFF

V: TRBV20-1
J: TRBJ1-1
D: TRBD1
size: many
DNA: TGCAGTGCTAGAGATCGGACAGGGAGGATCTCGGGGACTGAAGCTTTCTTT
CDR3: CSARDRTGRISGTEAFF

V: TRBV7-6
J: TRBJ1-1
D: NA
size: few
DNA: TGTGCCAGCAGCTTACGGCAGTTGAACACTGAAGCTTTCTTT
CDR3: CASSLRQLNTEAFF

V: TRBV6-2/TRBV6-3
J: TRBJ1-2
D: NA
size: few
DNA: TGTGCCAGCAGTGATCAGGTTCGGACCTATGGCTACACCTTC
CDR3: CASSDQVRTYGYTF

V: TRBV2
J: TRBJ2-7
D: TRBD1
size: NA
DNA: TGTGCCGGACAGGGGGCATTCTCCTACGAGCAGTACTTC
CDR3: CAGQGAFSYEQYF

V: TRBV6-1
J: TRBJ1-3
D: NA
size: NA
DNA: TGTGCCAGCGGTAGGGAGTACTCTGGAAACACCATATATTTT
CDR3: CASGREYSGNTIYF

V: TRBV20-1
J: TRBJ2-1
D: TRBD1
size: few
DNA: TGCAGTGCTAGAGAGGGACAGTCCTACAATGAGCAGTTCTTC
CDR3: CSAREGQSYNEQFF